This T cell receptor (beta chain) appears in the sequencing data of a study of T cells after yellow fever vaccination. Study details: Libraries from low-cell-number fractions were prepared with the SMART-Seq v4 Ultra Low Input RNA kit.

Per the germline V gene, CDR1 is SGHRS and CDR2 is YFSETQ. The length of the CDR3 is 16 residues. Trimming took off 4 bases at V and 7 bases at J, with 21 bases between the two ends. The 5'RACE template-switching step produced TCR cDNA and added a universal primer site and UMIs. TCRdb ran MiXCR on the 5' RACE reads and lists one entry per CDR3 protein. The sample has about 330,000 distinct CDR3 sequences, about 4% seen once. The input for sequencing was PBMCs, taken 5 days after the yellow fever booster vaccination. The chain carries TRBV5-1 and TRBJ2-1; TRBD1 or TRBD2 may be the D gene (6 bases each). The TCR originated in a man younger than 35 who received the YFV17D yellow fever vaccine. Here the CDR3 reads CASSPTGRSPPNEQFF. The CDR3 DNA follows: TGCGCCAGCAGCCCCACAGGGAGGAGTCCCCCTAATGAGCAGTTCTTC.